This is a list of T cell receptor beta chains from one sample in a study of blood T cells in healthy people across ages. One entry per CDR3 protein results from TCRdb running MiXCR on the 5' RACE reads. The data hold around 990,000 distinct CDR3 sequences, with approximately 26% observed a single time. In addition, the sample was reused for a study of T cells of mothers and their children.

Material: blood. The source is a girl aged 2-9 years in good health. Both conserved end residues are trimmed from each CDR3. Fields, in order: J gene, V gene, clone size, CDR3 protein. Some rows mark clone size as missing; the rest say once, few, many or name a class of expanded clone.

>TRBJ2-7|TRBV14|-
ASSRQGSGRSYEQY
>TRBJ1-1|TRBV18|few
ASSPLGPGDTEAF
>TRBJ2-1|TRBV12-3/TRBV12-4|few
ASSLDSGSINEQF
>TRBJ2-5|TRBV29-1|many
SAGETQY
>TRBJ1-1|TRBV5-5|-
ASSSTGASNTEAF
>TRBJ2-1|TRBV11-2|-
ASSLDPERKYNEQF
>TRBJ2-5|TRBV29-1|few
SINEYQETQY
>TRBJ2-1|TRBV6-5|once
ATRASSYNEQF
>TRBJ1-2|TRBV7-8|many
ASSFGGSNYGYT
>TRBJ2-7|TRBV5-1|few
ASSPGDYSYERY
>TRBJ2-7|TRBV20-1|-
SARDPQAPYEQY
>TRBJ2-5|TRBV28|-
ASSGQGALGPETQY
>TRBJ1-5|TRBV3-1|-
ASSPLEAREDQPQH
>-|TRBV29-1|few
SVEDQEDRGSYEQY
>TRBJ1-4|TRBV5-1|few
ASSLSFGQDEKLF
>TRBJ2-7|TRBV9|few
ASSAGGWDEQY
>TRBJ1-1|TRBV7-9|few
ASSSLVGAHTEAF
>TRBJ2-2|TRBV12-3/TRBV12-4|few
ASSLGRGASNTGELF
>TRBJ2-3|TRBV20-1|-
SARIQREGLDTQY
>TRBJ2-7|TRBV5-1|-
ASSFPGKRSYEQY
>TRBJ2-1|TRBV14|-
ASSQVVLGSYNEQF
>TRBJ2-3|TRBV12-3/TRBV12-4|-
ASRGYTQY
>TRBJ1-3|TRBV29-1|-
SVAGQGGSGNTIY
>-|TRBV12-3/TRBV12-4|few
ASPRGGGALLDEQF
>TRBJ1-1|TRBV12-3/TRBV12-4|-
ASSFEGILWTEAF
>TRBJ2-1|TRBV12-3/TRBV12-4|few
ASSSGQGGI
>TRBJ2-3|TRBV5-1|many
ASSLGDRGTDTQY
>-|TRBV20-1|few
SAPSPGLAGGPGNEQF
>TRBJ2-3|TRBV7-9|-
ASSLARLTDTQY
>TRBJ2-1|TRBV18|-
ASSLILNEQF
>TRBJ2-3|TRBV24-1|few
ATQQGAQNTQY
>TRBJ1-5|TRBV7-9|-
ASSLGEHGNQPQH
>TRBJ2-7|TRBV2|few
ASREGLDITYEQY
>TRBJ1-5|TRBV12-3/TRBV12-4|-
ASSLAAGRQPQH
>TRBJ2-2|TRBV7-6|once
ASIQVPGQGGTGELF
>TRBJ2-3|TRBV7-3|-
ASSLIEDGTDTQY
>TRBJ2-3|TRBV29-1|-
SVLRYSTDTQY
>TRBJ2-3|TRBV29-1|-
SVGSGSADTQY
>TRBJ2-6|TRBV7-2|-
ASRNRFSGANVLT
>TRBJ2-2|TRBV7-9|few
ASSRLAYYTGELF
>TRBJ2-3|TRBV24-1|-
ATSDLVAGVGDTQY
>TRBJ2-1|TRBV12-3/TRBV12-4|-
ASSVTGTSGPNEQF
>TRBJ2-1|TRBV7-2|-
ASSFVAGANEQF
>TRBJ2-5|TRBV20-1|few
SATDRGLLETQY
>-|TRBV9|-
ASSVYGGTYEQY
>TRBJ2-7|TRBV10-3|many
AISAPSGYEQY
>TRBJ1-1|TRBV6-2/TRBV6-3|few
ASRDPNRSVDTEAF
>TRBJ2-5|TRBV28|-
ASSPPQRQETQY
>TRBJ1-1|TRBV12-5|few
ASGLGHLNTEAF
>TRBJ2-3|TRBV2|-
ASSELVGEDTQY
>TRBJ1-4|TRBV20-1|-
SASQPGEKLF
>-|TRBV3-1|-
ASSQAPSGFYNEQF
>TRBJ2-5|TRBV4-3|-
ASSQFLAGGETQY
>TRBJ1-4|TRBV6-2/TRBV6-3|-
ASTPGQGTATNEKLF
>TRBJ2-3|TRBV4-1|-
ASSPAARVNTDTQY
>TRBJ2-4|TRBV4-1|-
ASSQEDRLEQV
>TRBJ2-5|TRBV28|-
ASSSHAGTGYLETQY